The 19 T cell receptor beta chains presented below share a single source sample, sequenced in a study of blood T cell repertoires in COVID-19. Method: immunoSEQ multiplex PCR; TCRdb's copy keeps in-frame clones and lacks some. The sample lists about 150,000 clones, 87% occurring once. Sequenced: peripheral blood. The receptors stem from a woman aged 55-75 years with active or convalescent COVID-19.

The chain uses TRBV5-8 and TRBJ2-1; TRBD1 is a possible D gene (5 bases). Between the trimmed V and J ends, which lost 2 bases and 8 bases, there was a span of 14 bases. Germline V gene data show CDR1 as SGHTS and CDR2 as YDEGEE. The CDR3 loop spans 14 amino acids. CDR3 loop: CASSLTPQGDEQFF. Here the CDR3 DNA reads TGTGCCAGCAGCTTAACCCCCCAGGGCGATGAGCAGTTCTTC.

This clone was seen just once. The CDR3: CASSYSGQGDTEAFF. CDR3 bases: TGTGCCAGCAGTTACTCAGGACAGGGTGATACTGAAGCTTTCTTT. V usage is TRBV6-6 and J usage is TRBJ1-1; 8 bases are shared with TRBD1. Per germline, CDR1 MNHNY and CDR2 SVGAGI (reference sequence). Losses at the gene ends were 0 bases for V and 5 bases for J; bases not matched to a gene: 5. The CDR3 runs to 15 residues.

The chain uses TRBV14 and TRBJ2-3; the D gene is possibly TRBD2 (5 bases). The CDR3 contains 16 residues. V was trimmed by 2 bases and J by 1 base, leaving 13 bases between them. Germline assignment: CDR1 SGHDN and CDR2 FVKESK. CDR3 region: CASSQSRTARTDTQYF. The DNA of the CDR3 is TGTGCCAGCAGCCAATCTCGGACTGCTCGCACAGATACGCAGTATTTT. Complete variable domain (other parts from reference TRBV14 and TRBJ2-3): EAGVTQFPSHSVIEKGQTVTLRCDPISGHDNLYWYRRVMGKEIKFLLHFVKESKQDESGMPNNRFLAERTGGTYSTLKVQPAELEDSGVYFCASSQSRTARTDTQYFGPGTRLTVL.

V and J are TRBV29-1 and TRBJ1-3, with D unclear. Trimming took off 4 bases at V and 0 bases at J, with 4 bases between the two ends. The germline V gene encodes CDR1 SQVTM and CDR2 ANQGSEA. The length of the CDR3 is 12 residues. CDR3 amino acids: CSVAGSGNTIYF. The DNA for the CDR3 is TGCAGCGTTGCCGGCTCTGGAAACACCATATATTTT.

In its sample, this clone was seen once. The rearrangement joins TRBV12-3 or TRBV12-4 to TRBJ1-2; D gene unclear. Deletions cut 6 bases from V and 2 bases from J, with 10 bases between. The CDR3 spans 13 residues. The CDR3: CASRGGSNYGYTF. The CDR3 DNA reads TGTGCCAGCAGGGGAGGATCCAACTATGGCTACACCTTC.

This rearrangement joins TRBV29-1 to TRBJ1-2; maybe TRBD1 (5 bases). V gave up 4 bases and J gave up 6 bases, with 9 bases separating them. The CDR3 spans 11 residues. Germline CDR1 reads SQVTM; CDR2 reads ANQGSEA. Here the CDR3 DNA reads TGCAGCGTTGCAGGGATGGATGGCTACACCTTC. Its translation is CSVAGMDGYTF.

The gene calls are TRBV6-1 and TRBJ1-2, with 7 bases that match TRBD1. The CDR3 length is 14 residues. Per the germline V gene, CDR1 is MNHNS and CDR2 is SASEGT. The V segment lost 0 bases and the J segment 5 bases; nucleotides outside the gene matches: 3. The CDR3 is CASSEAVTGYGYTF. In DNA, the CDR3 is TGTGCCAGCAGTGAAGCGGTGACAGGGTATGGCTACACCTTC.

This chain joins TRBV30 and TRBJ1-2, with D possibly matching TRBD1 (6 bases). CDR1 is GTSNPN and CDR2 is SVGIG in the germline V gene (reference sequence). Trimming took off 3 bases at V and 4 bases at J, with 18 bases between the two ends. The length of the CDR3 is 15 residues. The CDR3 loop is CAWSFRGAVSYGYTF. The CDR3 DNA reads as TGTGCCTGGAGCTTTCGGGGGGCTGTTAGCTATGGCTACACCTTC.

V and J are TRBV3-1 (or the pseudogene TRBV3-2) and TRBJ1-6; D gene unclear. In germline, CDR1 is LGHDT, CDR2 YNNKEL (reference sequence). The V end lost 4 bases, the J end lost 10 bases, and 14 bases lay between the germline ends. The CDR3 runs 14 residues. The CDR3: CASSPVAGNSPLHF. CDR3 bases: TGTGCCAGCAGCCCCGTGGCCGGGAACTCACCCCTCCACTTT.

The chain joins TRBV19 to TRBJ1-2, with D tentatively TRBD1 (5 bases). The CDR3 has 15 residues. The ends were cut back, 4 bases at V and 5 bases at J, with 17 bases in the middle. Looked up from germline, CDR1 is LNHDA and CDR2 is SQIVND (reference sequence). Here the CDR3 DNA reads TGTGCCAGTAGTACAGGGTCCCCTGATCTATATGGCTACACCTTC. Amino acid sequence: CASSTGSPDLYGYTF.

V usage is TRBV2 and J usage is TRBJ2-1, with D tentatively TRBD2 (5 bases). The CDR3 is 16 amino acids. Germline V gene lookup returns CDR1 SNHLY and CDR2 FYNNEI. The ends were cut back, 1 base at V and 0 bases at J, with 10 bases in the middle. CDR3 DNA: TGTGCCAGCAGTGAAGACGGAGGCCACTCCTACAATGAGCAGTTCTTC. It translates to CASSEDGGHSYNEQFF.

The CDR3 spells CASRLVSQGYHQPQHF. The CDR3 DNA is TGTGCCAGTAGGCTAGTATCTCAGGGTTACCATCAGCCCCAGCATTTT. The chain has TRBV19 and TRBJ1-5, with D possibly being TRBD1 (5 bases). The CDR3 covers 16 residues. CDR1 and CDR2 from the germline V gene are LNHDA and SQIVND (reference sequence). V lost 6 bases and J 5 bases, leaving 20 bases between the germline ends.

The rearrangement links TRBV11-2 to TRBJ2-6; D perhaps matches TRBD1 (6 bases). Germline V gene data show CDR1 as SGHAT and CDR2 as FQNNGV. V lost 4 bases and J 0 bases, leaving 16 bases between the germline ends. There are 18 residues in the CDR3. The CDR3 protein is CASSSIRQATSGANVLTF. The CDR3 DNA follows: TGTGCCAGCAGCTCCATTAGACAGGCTACCTCTGGGGCCAACGTCCTGACTTTC.

The gene calls are TRBV5-1 and TRBJ1-1; D uncertain. The germline V and J ends were trimmed by 0 bases and 7 bases, with 13 bases remaining between them. Per germline, CDR1 SGHRS and CDR2 YFSETQ. The CDR3 runs 14 residues. DNA for the CDR3: TGCGCCAGCAGCTTGGAAGCCGGGTTTGGTGAAGCTTTCTTT. This gives the protein CASSLEAGFGEAFF. Based on the CDR3 plus reference TRBV5-1 and TRBJ1-1, the full variable domain is KAGVTQTPRYLIKTRGQQVTLSCSPISGHRSVSWYQQTPGQGLQFLFEYFSETQRNKGNFPGRFSGRQFSNSRSEMNVSTLELGDSALYLCASSLEAGFGEAFFGQGTRLTVV.

The chain links TRBV12-3 or TRBV12-4 to TRBJ2-1; TRBD2 agrees at 7 bases. Germline trimming cut 3 bases from V and 7 bases from J; bases unmatched to any gene: 3. CDR3 size: 13 residues. CDR3 DNA: TGTGCCAGCAGTTTTCGGGGGGTGAATGAGCAGTTCTTC. Protein: CASSFRGVNEQFF.

The chain couples TRBV10-1 to TRBJ1-1; D is undetermined. Germline V gene data show CDR1 as WNHNN and CDR2 as SYGVQD (reference sequence). V gave up 4 bases and J gave up 1 base, with 7 bases separating them. This CDR3 is built from 13 residues. The chain's CDR3 is CASSVTENTEAFF. In DNA form, the CDR3 reads TGCGCCAGCAGTGTAACAGAGAACACTGAAGCTTTCTTT.

This clone was picked up one time. This sequence joins TRBV4-1 and TRBJ1-2; the D gene is possibly TRBD1 (5 bases). Germline V gene sequence: CDR1 MGHRA, CDR2 YSYEKL. Trimming cost V 5 bases and J 0 bases, with 10 bases left between them. CDR3 length: 14 amino acids. This chain's CDR3 is CASSSGGANYGYTF. CDR3 DNA: TGCGCCAGCAGCTCCGGGGGAGCTAACTATGGCTACACCTTC.

This clone was detected only once. The rearrangement uses TRBV2 and TRBJ1-2; D is unresolved. CDR1 and CDR2 from the germline V gene are SNHLY and FYNNEI. This CDR3 contains 13 residues. V was clipped by 6 bases and J by 6 bases, with 14 bases between them. The DNA of the CDR3 is TGTGCCAGCAGCCTCACGCGGGCAGATGGCTACACCTTC. Amino acid sequence: CASSLTRADGYTF. Drawing the rest from reference TRBV2 and TRBJ1-2, the complete variable domain is EPEVTQTPSHQVTQMGQEVILRCVPISNHLYFYWYRQILGQKVEFLVSFYNNEISEKSEIFDDQFSVERPDGSNFTLKIRSTKLEDSAMYFCASSLTRADGYTFGSGTRLTVV.

The chain combines TRBV14 with TRBJ1-2; D gene unclear. Germline V gene lookup returns CDR1 SGHDN and CDR2 FVKESK. V lost 1 base to trimming and J lost 1 base, with 7 bases between them. The CDR3 spans 14 residues. The CDR3 sequence is CASSQVAVNYGYTF. In DNA form, the CDR3 reads TGTGCCAGCAGCCAAGTTGCAGTTAACTATGGCTACACCTTC.